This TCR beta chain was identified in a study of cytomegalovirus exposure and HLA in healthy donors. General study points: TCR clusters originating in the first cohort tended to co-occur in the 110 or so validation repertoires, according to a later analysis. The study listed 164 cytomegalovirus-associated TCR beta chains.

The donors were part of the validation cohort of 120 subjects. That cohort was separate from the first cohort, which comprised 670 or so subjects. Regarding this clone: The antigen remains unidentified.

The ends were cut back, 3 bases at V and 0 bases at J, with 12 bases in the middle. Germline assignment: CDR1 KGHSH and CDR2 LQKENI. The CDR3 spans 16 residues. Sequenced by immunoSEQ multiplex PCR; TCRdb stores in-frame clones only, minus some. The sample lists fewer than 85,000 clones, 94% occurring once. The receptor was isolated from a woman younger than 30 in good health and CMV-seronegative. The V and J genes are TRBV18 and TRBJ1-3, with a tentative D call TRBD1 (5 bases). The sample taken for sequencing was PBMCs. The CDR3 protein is CASSPRGVHSGNTIYF. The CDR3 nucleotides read TGTGCCAGCTCACCCCGGGGGGTCCACTCTGGAAACACCATATATTTT.